This T cell receptor beta chain was captured by sequencing in a study of breast tumors, draining lymph nodes, adjacent tissues. Study-level results: Compared with lymph nodes, tumors were less diverse; compared with nontumor tissue, more.

The CDR3 has 15 amino acids. Germline CDR1 SGHTA, CDR2 FQGTGA. Losses at the gene ends were 6 bases for V and 6 bases for J; bases not matched to a gene: 9. Samples came from axillary lymph nodes draining the breast cancer. Concerning this clonotype: Its antigen is currently unknown. This may be a read error: a much more frequent sequence differs by one nucleotide.

TCRdb fed the multiplex PCR reads into MiXCR, producing one record per CDR3 protein. The data contain about 230,000 distinct CDR3 sequences, 32% of them singletons. The material sequenced was axillary lymph node tissue. The V and J genes are TRBV7-3 and TRBJ2-2; 8 bases match TRBD2. The TCR was taken from a female donor with breast cancer. Some clones in this sample may be carry-over from other donors' samples. The chain's CDR3 is CASSREAGGAGELFF. The CDR3 DNA reads as TGTGCCAGCAGTAGGGAGGCGGGAGGAGCCGGGGAGCTGTTTTTT.